This TCR beta chain was recorded in a study of T cell responses to AZD1222 COVID-19 vaccine. Across the study: The analysis combined second doses at about 4 or about 12 weeks.

Study findings and constraints: The span of vaccine-associated CD4 TCRs extended across spike, with dominance at 160-218 and 743-854. Unmutated regions of variants are reportedly targeted by nearly half of spike-specific TCRs.

Notes on this clone: The target antigen is unknown.

Sequencing used immunoSEQ multiplex PCR; TCRdb keeps in-frame clones, though not all of them. Found here are 70,000 to 90,000 clones, around 86% of them singletons; the top ten hold more than 8.5%. The TCR was taken from an adult in good health. This material consisted of peripheral blood, taken on day 0 of AZD1222 vaccination.

Here the CDR3 reads CASTQPRQGDYGYTF. The CDR3 bases are TGTGCCAGTACCCAGCCTCGACAGGGGGACTATGGCTACACCTTC. The V call is TRBV19, the J call TRBJ1-2; 9 bases line up with TRBD1. This CDR3 comprises 15 residues. V lost 7 bases, J lost 3 bases, and 9 bases stayed unmatched. Germline CDR1 and CDR2: LNHDA and SQIVND (reference sequence).